Below, 10 T cell receptor beta chains from the same sample are listed, as sequenced in a study of blood T cell repertoires in COVID-19. Generated by immunoSEQ multiplex PCR, the TCRdb table keeps only in-frame clones and is missing some. The data show approximately 76,000 clones, with over 70% seen just once and roughly 35% held by the top ten. The sample comprised peripheral blood. These receptors were obtained from a woman in her 70s with acute or convalescent COVID-19.

This clone has more than one count but fewer than ten. This sequence joins TRBV29-1 and TRBJ1-1; D unclear. V was shortened by 0 bases and J by 5 bases, with 13 bases between the two germline ends. Germline V gives CDR1 SQVTM, CDR2 ANQGSEA. This CDR3 spans 14 amino acids. In nucleotides, the CDR3 is TGCAGCGTTGAAGATAGGCCGGGAGGTACTGAAGCTTTCTTT. Its translation is CSVEDRPGGTEAFF. Based on the CDR3 plus reference TRBV29-1 and TRBJ1-1, the full variable domain is SAVISQKPSRDICQRGTSLTIQCQVDSQVTMMFWYRQQPGQSLTLIATANQGSEATYESGFVIDKFPISRPNLTFSTLTVSNMSPEDSSIYLCSVEDRPGGTEAFFGQGTRLTVV.

This sequence joins TRBV6-5 and TRBJ1-2, with a possible D match to TRBD1 (5 bases). This CDR3 comprises 13 residues. Germline V gene sequence: CDR1 MNHEY, CDR2 SVGAGI. Trimming cost V 5 bases and J 8 bases, with 15 bases left between them. The CDR3 DNA reads as TGTGCCAGCAGTACCTCGGGCGGGGGAGGCTACACCTTC. It codes for CASSTSGGGGYTF.

The chain uses TRBV29-1 and TRBJ1-1; no firm D call. CDR3 length: 12 amino acids. Germline CDR1 SQVTM, CDR2 ANQGSEA. Trimming shortened V by 7 bases and J by 7 bases, and 16 bases separated the two germline ends. CDR3 protein: CSALRDRGEAFF. CDR3 in DNA: TGCAGCGCCCTTCGGGATCGGGGTGAAGCTTTCTTT.

V gene TRBV5-1 combines with J gene TRBJ2-3, with 7 bases matching TRBD2. Germline V CDR1 and CDR2: SGHRS, YFSETQ. The V and J ends lost 4 bases and 3 bases, in that order; junction bases with no gene match: 8. The CDR3 is 15 amino acids. The DNA of the CDR3 is TGCGCCAGCAGCCCACTGGGGGGGGATACAGATACGCAGTATTTT. Residues: CASSPLGGDTDTQYF. The whole variable domain, filled in from reference TRBV5-1 and TRBJ2-3, reads KAGVTQTPRYLIKTRGQQVTLSCSPISGHRSVSWYQQTPGQGLQFLFEYFSETQRNKGNFPGRFSGRQFSNSRSEMNVSTLELGDSALYLCASSPLGGDTDTQYFGPGTRLTVL.

The rearrangement links TRBV2 to TRBJ2-5; 15 bases match TRBD2. From germline, CDR1 is SNHLY and CDR2 FYNNEI. V lost 6 bases to trimming and J lost 5 bases; unmatched junction nucleotides: 4. CDR3 length equals 15 residues. The CDR3 loop is CASSGTSGGKETQYF. The CDR3 DNA sequence: TGTGCCAGCAGCGGGACTAGCGGGGGGAAGGAGACCCAGTACTTC.

The J gene is TRBJ2-7, the V gene TRBV30; TRBD2 aligns across 7 bases. Germline V lookup: CDR1 GTSNPN, CDR2 SVGIG (reference sequence). The CDR3 contains 13 residues. J gave up 7 bases and V 8 bases, and 14 bases lay outside the gene matches. The CDR3 spells CATSKGRAGEQYF. The CDR3 DNA sequence: TGTGCCACGAGCAAGGGGAGGGCCGGTGAGCAGTACTTC.

CDR3 in DNA: TGTGCCAGCAGCCTGCCAGGGTCCGCTGGCTACAATGAGCAGTTCTTC. Its protein is CASSLPGSAGYNEQFF. The V call is TRBV5-6, the J call TRBJ2-1; a possible D gene is TRBD1 (5 bases). The V end lost 4 bases, the J end lost 3 bases, and 17 bases lay between the germline ends. CDR1 is SGHDT and CDR2 is YYEEEE in the germline V gene. This CDR3 comprises 16 residues.

The chain uses TRBV2 and TRBJ2-7, with D perhaps TRBD2 (5 bases). V shed 2 bases and J shed 6 bases, with 20 bases lying between them. There are 16 residues in the CDR3. The V gene's germline CDR1 is SNHLY and CDR2 FYNNEI. The CDR3 sequence is CASSEPSGSRSPEQYF. DNA for the CDR3: TGTGCCAGCAGTGAACCCAGCGGTAGTCGAAGTCCCGAGCAGTACTTC.

V is TRBV15 and J is TRBJ2-1; 10 bases fit TRBD1. The CDR3 runs to 16 residues. CDR1 is LNHNV and CDR2 is YYDKDF in the germline V gene (reference sequence). Trimming took 0 bases from V and 10 from J; bases not matched to a gene: 9. The CDR3 region has the DNA TGTGCCACCAGCAGAGATTTAGGGACAGGGGCTTTGGAGCAGTTCTTC. Translating gives CATSRDLGTGALEQFF.

This clone was seen more than once but under ten times. The chain employs TRBV7-2 and TRBJ2-7; tentative D call: TRBD2 (6 bases). Germline V gives CDR1 SGHTA, CDR2 FQGNSA. The V and J ends lost 1 base and 2 bases respectively, with 12 bases between them. The length of the CDR3 is 15 residues. The CDR3 reads CASSLDPSAAYEQYF. Here the CDR3 DNA reads TGTGCCAGCAGCTTAGATCCTAGCGCGGCCTACGAGCAGTACTTC.